Sequencing of this TCR beta chain was carried out in a study of PD-L1 blockade in urothelial cancer. Whole-study findings and limits: Prediction of better survival came from below-median pretreatment blood TCR clonality. Tumor-associated clones in the blood of durable-benefit patients grew more at 3 weeks.

The protocol was immunoSEQ multiplex PCR, while the TCRdb copy is restricted to in-frame clones and leaves out a portion. Among about 69,000 clones listed, approximately 91% were seen once. Concerning this clone: Antigen specificity is unknown.

The CDR3 totals 17 residues. V shed 5 bases and J shed 5 bases, with 24 bases lying between them. In germline, CDR1 is LNHDA, CDR2 SQIVND (reference sequence). This material consisted of PBMCs, taken around atezolizumab (anti-PD-L1) treatment. This receptor was obtained from a man in his fifties or sixties with urothelial cancer. This sequence joins TRBV19 and TRBJ2-5, with a tentative D call TRBD1 (5 bases). CDR3 DNA: TGTGCCAGTAGTCCCTCTGTAGGGGCAGGTCCGGAGGAGACCCAGTACTTC. Translation: CASSPSVGAGPEETQYF.